This T cell receptor (beta chain) appears in the sequencing data of a study of T cell repertoires in cytomegalovirus infection. MiXCR, applied by TCRdb to the reads, yields one record per CDR3 protein. The sample yields roughly 250,000 distinct CDR3 sequences, 9% to 15% seen once. This clonotype was counted at least ten times. The CDR3 has 13 amino acids. V was cut by 6 bases and J by 7 bases, with 15 bases left in between. Germline V gene sequence: CDR1 LNHDA, CDR2 SQIVND (reference sequence). The source material was PBMCs. The rearrangement links TRBV19 to TRBJ1-1; possible D gene TRBD1, 6 bases. This sequence originates from a human donor in good health (CMV status not recorded). Some clones in this sample may be carry-over from other donors' samples. The DNA of the CDR3 is TGTGCCAGTAGCTCCCTAGGGGGACTTGAAGCTTTCTTT. Protein sequence: CASSSLGGLEAFF.